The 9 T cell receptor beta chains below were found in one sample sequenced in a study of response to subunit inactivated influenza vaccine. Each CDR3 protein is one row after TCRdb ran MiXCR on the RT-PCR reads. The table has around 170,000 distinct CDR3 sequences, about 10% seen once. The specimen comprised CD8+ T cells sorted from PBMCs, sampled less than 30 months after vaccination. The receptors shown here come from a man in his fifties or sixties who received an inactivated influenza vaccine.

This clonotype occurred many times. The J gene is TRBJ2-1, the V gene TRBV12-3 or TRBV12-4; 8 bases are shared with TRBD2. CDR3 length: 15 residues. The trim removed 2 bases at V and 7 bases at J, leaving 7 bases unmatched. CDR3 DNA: TGTGCCAGCAGTTTAACGGGAGGGATTGGGAATGAGCAGTTCTTC. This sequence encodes CASSLTGGIGNEQFF.

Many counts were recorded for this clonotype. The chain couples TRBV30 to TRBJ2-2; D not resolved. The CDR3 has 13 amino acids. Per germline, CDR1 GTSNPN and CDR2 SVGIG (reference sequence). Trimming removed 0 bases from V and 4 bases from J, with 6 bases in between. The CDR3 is CAWSVGSTGELFF. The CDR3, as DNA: TGTGCCTGGAGTGTCGGTAGCACCGGGGAGCTGTTTTTT.

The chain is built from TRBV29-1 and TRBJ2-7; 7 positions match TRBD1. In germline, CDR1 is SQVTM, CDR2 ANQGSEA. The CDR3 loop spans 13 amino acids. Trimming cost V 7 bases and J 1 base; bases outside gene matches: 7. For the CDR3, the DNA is TGCAGCGCATCCGGGACAGATTCCTACGAGCAGTACTTC. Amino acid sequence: CSASGTDSYEQYF.

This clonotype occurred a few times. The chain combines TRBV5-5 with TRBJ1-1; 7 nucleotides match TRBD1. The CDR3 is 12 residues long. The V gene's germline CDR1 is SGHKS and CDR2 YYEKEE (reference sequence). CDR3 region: CASQGVVGEAFF. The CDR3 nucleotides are TGTGCTAGTCAGGGGGTAGTAGGTGAAGCTTTCTTT. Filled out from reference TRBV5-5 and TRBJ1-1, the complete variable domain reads DAGVTQSPTHLIKTRGQQVTLRCSPISGHKSVSWYQQVLGQGPQFIFQYYEKEERGRGNFPDRFSARQFPNYSSELNVNALLLGDSALYLCASQGVVGEAFFGQGTRLTVV.

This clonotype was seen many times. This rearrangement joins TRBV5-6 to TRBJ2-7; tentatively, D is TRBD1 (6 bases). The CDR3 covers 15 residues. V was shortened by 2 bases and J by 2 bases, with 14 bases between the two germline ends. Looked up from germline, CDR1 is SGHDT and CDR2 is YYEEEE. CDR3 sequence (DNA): TGTGCCAGCAGCTTCCTTAGACAGGCTACCTACGAGCAGTACTTC. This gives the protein CASSFLRQATYEQYF.

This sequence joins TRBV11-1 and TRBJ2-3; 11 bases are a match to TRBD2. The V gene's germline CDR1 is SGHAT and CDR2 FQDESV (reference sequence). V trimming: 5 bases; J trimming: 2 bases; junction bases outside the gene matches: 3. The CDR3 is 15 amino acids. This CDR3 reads CASSGTSGFTDTQYF. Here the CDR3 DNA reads TGTGCCAGCAGCGGGACTAGCGGATTCACAGATACGCAGTATTTT.

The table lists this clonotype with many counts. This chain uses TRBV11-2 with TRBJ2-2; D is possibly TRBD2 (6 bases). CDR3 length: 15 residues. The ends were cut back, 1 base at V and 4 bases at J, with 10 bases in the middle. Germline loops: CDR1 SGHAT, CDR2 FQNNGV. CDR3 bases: TGTGCCAGCAGCTTAGCGGGAGTGTTCACCGGGGAGCTGTTTTTT. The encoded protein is CASSLAGVFTGELFF.

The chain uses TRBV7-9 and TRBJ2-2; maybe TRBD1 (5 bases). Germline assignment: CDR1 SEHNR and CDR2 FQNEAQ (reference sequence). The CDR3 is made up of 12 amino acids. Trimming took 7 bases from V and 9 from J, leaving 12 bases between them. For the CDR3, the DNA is TGTGCCAGCACCCCGACAGTCCGGGAGCTGTTTTTT. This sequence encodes CASTPTVRELFF.

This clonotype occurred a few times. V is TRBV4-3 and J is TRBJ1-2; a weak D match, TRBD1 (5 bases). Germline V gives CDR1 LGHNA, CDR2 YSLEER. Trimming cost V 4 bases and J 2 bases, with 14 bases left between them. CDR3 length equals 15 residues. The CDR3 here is CASSLSGRGNYGYTF. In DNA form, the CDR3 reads TGCGCCAGCAGCCTCTCGGGACGGGGAAACTATGGCTACACCTTC.